This is a list of T cell receptor beta chains from one sample in a study of T cell responses to AZD1222 COVID-19 vaccine. Profiled with immunoSEQ multiplex PCR; TCRdb holds only in-frame clones, not every one. The table has over 85,000 clones, roughly 93% seen once. Source: peripheral blood, taken 28 days after the second AZD1222 dose. All receptors derive from an adult who received the AZD1222 COVID-19 vaccine. The CDR3 runs from the conserved cysteine through the conserved F or W. Each record gives: V gene, D gene, J gene, CDR3 length, clone size, CDR3 DNA, CDR3 protein. D genes are given only for firm matches. Size values are once, few and many counts, or a class for expanded clones, and some rows have none.

v_call: TRBV6-5
d_call: .
j_call: TRBJ1-6
cdr3_length: 12
clone_size: .
cdr3_nt: TGTGCCAGCAGTCCCTCCCAGGGGAACCTCCACTTT
cdr3_aa: CASSPSQGNLHF

v_call: TRBV27
d_call: .
j_call: TRBJ2-3
cdr3_length: 16
clone_size: .
cdr3_nt: TGTGCCAGCAGTAAAGTTCCGGACAGCCTCACAGATACGCAGTATTTT
cdr3_aa: CASSKVPDSLTDTQYF

v_call: TRBV4-1
d_call: TRBD1
j_call: TRBJ1-4
cdr3_length: 18
clone_size: .
cdr3_nt: TGCGCCAGCAGACAGGACAGGGGTAGTCAAGTTCCAAGTGAAAAACTGTTTTTT
cdr3_aa: CASRQDRGSQVPSEKLFF

v_call: TRBV7-9
d_call: TRBD1
j_call: TRBJ2-7
cdr3_length: 16
clone_size: .
cdr3_nt: TGTGCCAGCAGCTCTCTCACAGGGGTCGCCGACTACGAGCAGTACTTC
cdr3_aa: CASSSLTGVADYEQYF

v_call: TRBV3-1/TRBV3-2
d_call: TRBD1
j_call: TRBJ1-4
cdr3_length: 15
clone_size: .
cdr3_nt: TGTGCCAGCAGCACGCGGACAGGGGGGAGTGAAAAACTGTTTTTT
cdr3_aa: CASSTRTGGSEKLFF

v_call: TRBV13
d_call: .
j_call: TRBJ2-1
cdr3_length: 12
clone_size: .
cdr3_nt: TGTGCCAGCAGCTTATATTTTAATGAGCAGTTCTTC
cdr3_aa: CASSLYFNEQFF

v_call: TRBV10-1
d_call: .
j_call: TRBJ2-4
cdr3_length: 15
clone_size: .
cdr3_nt: TGCGCCAGCAGTGAGTCGCCAGGGTTGGCAAACATTCAGTACTTC
cdr3_aa: CASSESPGLANIQYF

v_call: TRBV19
d_call: .
j_call: TRBJ1-5
cdr3_length: 15
clone_size: .
cdr3_nt: TGTGCCAGTACCACAGGGAGTTCCCGCAATCAGCCCCAGCATTTT
cdr3_aa: CASTTGSSRNQPQHF

v_call: TRBV5-4
d_call: TRBD1
j_call: TRBJ1-6
cdr3_length: 14
clone_size: .
cdr3_nt: TGTGCCAGCAGCTTCTACAGGGGGATGTCACCCCTCCACTTT
cdr3_aa: CASSFYRGMSPLHF

v_call: TRBV4-1
d_call: .
j_call: TRBJ2-1
cdr3_length: 16
clone_size: .
cdr3_nt: TGCGCCAGCAGCCAGGGAGGCCTTAGCTCCTACAATGAGCAGTTCTTC
cdr3_aa: CASSQGGLSSYNEQFF

v_call: TRBV19
d_call: .
j_call: TRBJ2-7
cdr3_length: 14
clone_size: once
cdr3_nt: TGTGCCAGTAGTATAGGGGACTTTCCCTACGAGCAGTACTTC
cdr3_aa: CASSIGDFPYEQYF

v_call: TRBV5-1
d_call: TRBD1
j_call: TRBJ2-7
cdr3_length: 16
clone_size: .
cdr3_nt: TGCGCCAGCAGCTTGGGGGAGGGGACAGGGTCTACCGGGCAGTACTTC
cdr3_aa: CASSLGEGTGSTGQYF

v_call: TRBV11-3
d_call: .
j_call: TRBJ2-5
cdr3_length: 16
clone_size: .
cdr3_nt: TGTGCCAGCAGCTTAGGACCCCTGGGGTACCAAGAGACCCAGTACTTC
cdr3_aa: CASSLGPLGYQETQYF

v_call: TRBV12-3/TRBV12-4
d_call: TRBD1
j_call: TRBJ1-1
cdr3_length: 13
clone_size: .
cdr3_nt: TGTGCCAGCAGGACAGGGGCCGGAACTGAAGCTTTCTTT
cdr3_aa: CASRTGAGTEAFF

v_call: TRBV5-5
d_call: TRBD1
j_call: TRBJ2-1
cdr3_length: 15
clone_size: .
cdr3_nt: TGTGCCAGCAGCTCGGGACAGGGGGCGCGGTATGAGCAGTTCTTC
cdr3_aa: CASSSGQGARYEQFF

v_call: TRBV3-1/TRBV3-2
d_call: TRBD1
j_call: TRBJ1-3
cdr3_length: 16
clone_size: .
cdr3_nt: TGTGCCAGCAGCCAAGGACCCGACAGGGGCAGAAACACCATATATTTT
cdr3_aa: CASSQGPDRGRNTIYF

v_call: TRBV19
d_call: .
j_call: TRBJ1-2
cdr3_length: 12
clone_size: .
cdr3_nt: TGTGCCAGTAGTATAGGGGGGAGTGGCTACACCTTC
cdr3_aa: CASSIGGSGYTF

v_call: TRBV13
d_call: .
j_call: TRBJ2-2
cdr3_length: 15
clone_size: once
cdr3_nt: TGTGCCAGCAGGCCCGGGACAACGAACACCGGGGAGCTGTTTTTT
cdr3_aa: CASRPGTTNTGELFF

v_call: TRBV24-1
d_call: .
j_call: TRBJ2-2
cdr3_length: 15
clone_size: .
cdr3_nt: TGTGCCACCAGTGACCCGACAGAGCCTACCGGGGAGCTGTTTTTT
cdr3_aa: CATSDPTEPTGELFF

v_call: TRBV6-1
d_call: .
j_call: TRBJ1-2
cdr3_length: 13
clone_size: .
cdr3_nt: TGTGCCAGCAGTGAAGCGCCAAGCCAGGGCTACACCTTC
cdr3_aa: CASSEAPSQGYTF

v_call: TRBV12-3/TRBV12-4
d_call: .
j_call: TRBJ2-7
cdr3_length: 13
clone_size: few
cdr3_nt: TGTGCCAGCAGTTTAAGGAGAAACTACGAGCAGTACTTC
cdr3_aa: CASSLRRNYEQYF

v_call: TRBV28
d_call: .
j_call: TRBJ1-1
cdr3_length: 14
clone_size: .
cdr3_nt: TGTGCCAGCAGAAACACAGGGATTTGGACTGAAGCTTTCTTT
cdr3_aa: CASRNTGIWTEAFF

v_call: TRBV27
d_call: .
j_call: TRBJ2-3
cdr3_length: 15
clone_size: .
cdr3_nt: TGTGCCAGCAGTTTATCGTTTAGCGGTACAGATACGCAGTATTTT
cdr3_aa: CASSLSFSGTDTQYF

v_call: TRBV4-1
d_call: .
j_call: TRBJ2-7
cdr3_length: 16
clone_size: .
cdr3_nt: TGCGCCAGCAGTCCGCATTACAGGAGCAGCTCCTACGAGCAGTACTTC
cdr3_aa: CASSPHYRSSSYEQYF

v_call: TRBV27
d_call: .
j_call: TRBJ1-5
cdr3_length: 15
clone_size: .
cdr3_nt: TGTGCCAGCAGTTCCGCCGAGGGAAGCAATCAGCCCCAGCATTTT
cdr3_aa: CASSSAEGSNQPQHF

v_call: TRBV9
d_call: .
j_call: TRBJ1-2
cdr3_length: 15
clone_size: .
cdr3_nt: TGTGCCAGCAGCGTAGAGGGTCGGGAGGCCTATGGCTACACCTTC
cdr3_aa: CASSVEGREAYGYTF

v_call: TRBV10-1
d_call: .
j_call: TRBJ1-2
cdr3_length: 13
clone_size: .
cdr3_nt: TGCGCCAGCAGTGGTAACAGTGACTATGGCTACACCTTC
cdr3_aa: CASSGNSDYGYTF

v_call: TRBV5-1
d_call: TRBD1
j_call: TRBJ1-1
cdr3_length: 15
clone_size: .
cdr3_nt: TGCGCCAGCAGCTTGGGGACAGGGCAAAATACTGAAGCTTTCTTT
cdr3_aa: CASSLGTGQNTEAFF

v_call: TRBV3-1/TRBV3-2
d_call: TRBD2
j_call: TRBJ2-1
cdr3_length: 15
clone_size: .
cdr3_nt: TGTGCCAGCAGCCCTCTGACTAGCGGGGTTAGTGAGCAGTTCTTC
cdr3_aa: CASSPLTSGVSEQFF

v_call: TRBV18
d_call: TRBD2
j_call: TRBJ2-7
cdr3_length: 15
clone_size: .
cdr3_nt: TGTGCCAGCTCACCGGGACTAGCGGATTCCTACGAGCAGTACTTC
cdr3_aa: CASSPGLADSYEQYF

v_call: TRBV11-2
d_call: TRBD1
j_call: TRBJ1-2
cdr3_length: 13
clone_size: .
cdr3_nt: TGTGCCAGCAGCCGAGGACAGGGAGGTGGCTACACCTTC
cdr3_aa: CASSRGQGGGYTF

v_call: TRBV10-1
d_call: .
j_call: TRBJ1-1
cdr3_length: 13
clone_size: .
cdr3_nt: TGCGCCAGCAGTGCGGCGGGACTGACTGAAGCTTTCTTT
cdr3_aa: CASSAAGLTEAFF

v_call: TRBV9
d_call: .
j_call: TRBJ2-3
cdr3_length: 16
clone_size: .
cdr3_nt: TGTGCCAGCAGCGTACATCGCCTCCCTAGCACAGATACGCAGTATTTT
cdr3_aa: CASSVHRLPSTDTQYF

v_call: TRBV6-4
d_call: .
j_call: TRBJ1-1
cdr3_length: 14
clone_size: .
cdr3_nt: TGTGCCAGCAGTGAACGGCACAGGGCCACTGAAGCTTTCTTT
cdr3_aa: CASSERHRATEAFF

v_call: TRBV12-3/TRBV12-4
d_call: .
j_call: TRBJ2-7
cdr3_length: 12
clone_size: .
cdr3_nt: TGTGCCAGCAGTTTGTGGATCTACGAGCAGTACTTC
cdr3_aa: CASSLWIYEQYF

v_call: TRBV6-1
d_call: TRBD1
j_call: TRBJ2-7
cdr3_length: 15
clone_size: .
cdr3_nt: TGTGCCAGCAGTGAAGCGCCTACCCTCCGGGACAGGAGCAACTTC
cdr3_aa: CASSEAPTLRDRSNF

v_call: TRBV7-8
d_call: .
j_call: TRBJ1-6
cdr3_length: 15
clone_size: .
cdr3_nt: TGTGCCAGCAGCTTAGATCACGACAATAATTCACCCCTCCACTTT
cdr3_aa: CASSLDHDNNSPLHF

v_call: TRBV5-1
d_call: .
j_call: TRBJ1-2
cdr3_length: 15
clone_size: .
cdr3_nt: TGCGCCAGCAGCTTGGCTCCAGATAATAACTATGGCTACACCTTC
cdr3_aa: CASSLAPDNNYGYTF

v_call: TRBV19
d_call: TRBD1
j_call: TRBJ1-2
cdr3_length: 13
clone_size: few
cdr3_nt: TGTGCCAGTAGTAGAGGACAGGGCCATGGCTACACCTTC
cdr3_aa: CASSRGQGHGYTF

v_call: TRBV19
d_call: .
j_call: TRBJ2-3
cdr3_length: 12
clone_size: .
cdr3_nt: TGTGCCAGTAGCGGTGTCACAGATACGCAGTATTTT
cdr3_aa: CASSGVTDTQYF

v_call: TRBV27
d_call: .
j_call: TRBJ1-1
cdr3_length: 14
clone_size: once
cdr3_nt: TGTGCCAGCAGTGGACCCCACAGGAGCACTGAAGCTTTCTTT
cdr3_aa: CASSGPHRSTEAFF

v_call: TRBV10-1
d_call: .
j_call: TRBJ2-7
cdr3_length: 15
clone_size: once
cdr3_nt: TGCGCCAGCAGTGAGTCCGGGGTTTCCTCCTACGAGCAGTACTTC
cdr3_aa: CASSESGVSSYEQYF

v_call: TRBV6-5
d_call: TRBD1
j_call: TRBJ1-4
cdr3_length: 15
clone_size: .
cdr3_nt: TGTGCCAGCAGAGCCGACAGGGATAGTAATGAAAAACTGTTTTTT
cdr3_aa: CASRADRDSNEKLFF

v_call: TRBV5-1
d_call: .
j_call: TRBJ1-5
cdr3_length: 14
clone_size: .
cdr3_nt: TGCGCCAGCAGCTTGGCGGGGGAAGGTCAGCCCCAGCATTTT
cdr3_aa: CASSLAGEGQPQHF

v_call: TRBV11-3
d_call: TRBD1
j_call: TRBJ2-2
cdr3_length: 16
clone_size: .
cdr3_nt: TGTGCCAGCAGCCACACGGGACAGGGCGGCACCGGGGAGCTGTTTTTT
cdr3_aa: CASSHTGQGGTGELFF

v_call: TRBV15
d_call: .
j_call: TRBJ1-3
cdr3_length: 18
clone_size: .
cdr3_nt: TGTGCCACCAGCGGCTTACTGACGACAGTGAGATCTGGAAACACCATATATTTT
cdr3_aa: CATSGLLTTVRSGNTIYF

v_call: TRBV5-1
d_call: TRBD1
j_call: TRBJ1-1
cdr3_length: 15
clone_size: .
cdr3_nt: TGCGCCAGCAGCACCATGACAGGGGTTGGCACTGAAGCTTTCTTT
cdr3_aa: CASSTMTGVGTEAFF

v_call: TRBV7-9
d_call: .
j_call: TRBJ1-2
cdr3_length: 15
clone_size: .
cdr3_nt: TGTGCCAGCAGCTTAGCCGACTTGACAGGCTATGGCTACACCTTC
cdr3_aa: CASSLADLTGYGYTF

v_call: TRBV30
d_call: TRBD1
j_call: TRBJ1-5
cdr3_length: 12
clone_size: .
cdr3_nt: TGTGCGGCGGGACAGATCAATCAGCCCCAGCATTTT
cdr3_aa: CAAGQINQPQHF

v_call: TRBV6-5
d_call: .
j_call: TRBJ1-5
cdr3_length: 13
clone_size: .
cdr3_nt: TGTGCCACCACCGGGGTTACCAATCAGCCCCAGCATTTT
cdr3_aa: CATTGVTNQPQHF

v_call: TRBV7-2
d_call: .
j_call: TRBJ2-1
cdr3_length: 13
clone_size: .
cdr3_nt: TGTGCCAGCAGCTTCAGAGCCTACAATGAGCAGTTCTTC
cdr3_aa: CASSFRAYNEQFF

v_call: TRBV7-6
d_call: .
j_call: TRBJ2-2
cdr3_length: 15
clone_size: .
cdr3_nt: TGTGCCAGCAGCTTCCCAGGTCAATCCACCGGGGAGCTGTTTTTT
cdr3_aa: CASSFPGQSTGELFF